This entry lists 28 T cell receptor beta chains sequenced from one sample in a study of T cell responses to AZD1222 COVID-19 vaccine. Some clones are missing from TCRdb's copy, which holds only in-frame ones; the method was immunoSEQ multiplex PCR. This table holds fewer than 200,000 clones, roughly nine tenths found once. The source material was peripheral blood, sampled on day 0 of AZD1222 vaccination. The receptors were sampled from an adult in good health.

The chain uses TRBV4-1 and TRBJ1-5; 9 nucleotides agree with TRBD1. The V and J ends lost 3 bases and 6 bases, in that order; junction bases with no gene match: 6. From germline, CDR1 is MGHRA and CDR2 YSYEKL. The CDR3 sequence is 15 residues long. The CDR3 DNA follows: TGCGCCAGCAGCCACCCACAGGGGGCTCCTCAGCCCCAGCATTTT. Translation: CASSHPQGAPQPQHF.

The chain joins TRBV19 to TRBJ2-7; 8 bases are a match to TRBD1. The CDR3 runs to 15 residues. CDR1 and CDR2 from the germline V gene are LNHDA and SQIVND (reference sequence). J gave up 4 bases and V 3 bases, and 8 bases lay outside the gene matches. CDR3 sequence (DNA): TGTGCCAGTAGTATTGCGCGACAGGGGAGGTACGAGCAGTACTTC. It yields the protein CASSIARQGRYEQYF.

This rearrangement joins TRBV7-9 to TRBJ2-3; a weak D match, TRBD2 (7 bases). V was pared by 2 bases and J by 6 bases, with 24 bases between. CDR3 length: 18 amino acids. Germline V lookup: CDR1 SEHNR, CDR2 FQNEAQ (reference sequence). Written as DNA, the CDR3 is TGTGCCAGCAGCTTATTTCGGGGAGATAGGGGGACTATTGATACGCAGTATTTT. Its translation: CASSLFRGDRGTIDTQYF. Full variable domain (rest looked up from reference TRBV7-9 and TRBJ2-3): DTGVSQNPRHKITKRGQNVTFRCDPISEHNRLYWYRQTLGQGPEFLTYFQNEAQLEKSRLLSDRFSAERPKGSFSTLEIQRTEQGDSAMYLCASSLFRGDRGTIDTQYFGPGTRLTVL.

The V and J genes are TRBV7-2 and TRBJ2-5; 8 bases align to TRBD1. After removal of 5 bases from V and 5 bases from J, the junction contained 10 bases not matched to a gene. Germline loops: CDR1 SGHTA, CDR2 FQGNSA. This CDR3 has 15 residues. The CDR3 here is CASSPDRGGTETQYF. The DNA of the CDR3 is TGTGCCAGCAGCCCCGACAGGGGAGGAACGGAGACCCAGTACTTC. Based on the CDR3 plus reference TRBV7-2 and TRBJ2-5, the full variable domain is GAGVSQSPSNKVTEKGKDVELRCDPISGHTALYWYRQSLGQGLEFLIYFQGNSAPDKSGLPSDRFSAERTGGSVSTLTIQRTQQEDSAVYLCASSPDRGGTETQYFGPGTRLLVL.

This clone has just a few counts. The chain carries TRBV30 and TRBJ1-6, with D unclear. Germline CDR1 reads GTSNPN; CDR2 reads SVGIG (reference sequence). This CDR3 region has 14 residues. V was cut by 5 bases and J by 9 bases, with 17 bases left in between. The CDR3 region is CAWGYDREGSPLHF. The CDR3 nucleotides read TGTGCCTGGGGGTATGATAGGGAGGGTTCACCCCTCCACTTT.

V gene TRBV11-1 combines with J gene TRBJ2-3; 11 bases align to TRBD2. The CDR3 contains 17 residues. V lost 0 bases to trimming and J lost 6 bases; unmatched junction nucleotides: 8. Germline CDR1 is SGHAT and CDR2 is FQDESV (reference sequence). CDR3 protein: CASSLAQKLAGADTQYF. The DNA for the CDR3 is TGTGCCAGCAGCTTAGCGCAAAAACTAGCGGGAGCGGATACGCAGTATTTT.

DNA of the CDR3: TGTGCCAGTAGGAAAGACTCTCAAGGAAACAATGAGCAGTTCTTC. Translating it yields CASRKDSQGNNEQFF. V and J are TRBV19 and TRBJ2-1; no firm D call. The CDR3 covers 15 residues. With 6 bases removed from V and 5 bases from J, the gap between germline ends came to 17 bases. Germline-derived CDR1 and CDR2 are LNHDA and SQIVND (reference sequence).

J is TRBJ1-6 and V is TRBV5-1; a weak D match, TRBD1 (5 bases). The V end lost 2 bases, the J end lost 10 bases, and 13 bases lay between the germline ends. CDR1 and CDR2 from the germline V gene are SGHRS and YFSETQ. CDR3 length: 14 amino acids. Written as DNA, the CDR3 is TGCGCCAGCAGCTTTAAGGGGTCTGGATCACCCCTCCACTTT. Encoded protein: CASSFKGSGSPLHF.

The sample holds one count of this clone. The CDR3 here is CASSRDGTYEQYV. For the CDR3, the DNA is TGCGCCAGCAGCAGGGACGGAACCTACGAGCAGTACGTC. The chain has TRBV23-1 and TRBJ2-7; D tentatively fits TRBD1 or TRBD2 (5 bases each). TRBV23-1 is an open reading frame whose function is uncertain. The CDR3 totals 13 residues. The V end was cut by 6 bases, the J end by 2 bases, with 11 bases between.

The rearrangement links TRBV5-1 to TRBJ1-2, with D uncertain. The CDR3 has 12 residues. Deletions cut 0 bases from V and 7 bases from J, with 7 bases between. Germline lookup yields CDR1 SGHRS and CDR2 YFSETQ. The CDR3 reads CASSLGSAGYTF. CDR3 sequence (DNA): TGCGCCAGCAGCTTGGGGTCGGCTGGCTACACCTTC.

This clone was recorded once. The chain uses TRBV4-2 and TRBJ1-2, with D possibly being TRBD1 (5 bases). Per germline, CDR1 LGHNA and CDR2 YNFKEQ. The V end lost 1 base, the J end lost 5 bases, and 20 bases lay between the germline ends. This CDR3 is built from 17 residues. The CDR3 DNA is TGTGCCAGCAGCCAAGTCGGGGGGAACGAGGGGATATATGGCTACACCTTC. Amino acid sequence: CASSQVGGNEGIYGYTF.

CDR3 DNA: TGTGCCAGCAGCCACGACACCAGGGGGCCCGGCAATCAGCCCCAGCATTTT. Protein sequence: CASSHDTRGPGNQPQHF. V usage is TRBV4-2 and J usage is TRBJ1-5; the match to TRBD1 covers 8 bases. Germline CDR1 LGHNA, CDR2 YNFKEQ. The V and J ends lost 3 bases and 2 bases, in that order; junction bases with no gene match: 9. CDR3 length: 17 residues.

V usage is TRBV11-2 and J usage is TRBJ1-6, with unresolved D. The ends were cut back, 5 bases at V and 5 bases at J, with 13 bases in the middle. The CDR3 is made up of 15 amino acids. The V gene's germline CDR1 is SGHAT and CDR2 FQNNGV. CDR3 sequence: CASSPRQGNNSPLHF. CDR3 in DNA: TGTGCCAGCAGCCCCCGACAAGGGAATAATTCACCCCTCCACTTT.

The genes are TRBV30 and TRBJ1-6, with 7 nucleotides matching TRBD1. The CDR3 runs 15 residues. Germline V gene data show CDR1 as GTSNPN and CDR2 as SVGIG (reference sequence). V lost 5 bases, J lost 6 bases, and 10 bases stayed unmatched. In DNA, the CDR3 is TGTGCCTGGGACGCTCAGGGGACAGCTAATTCACCCCTCCACTTT. This translates into CAWDAQGTANSPLHF.

The genes are TRBV6-2 or TRBV6-3 and TRBJ2-1; TRBD1 agrees at 8 bases. Germline loops: CDR1 MNHEY, CDR2 SVGEGT. This CDR3 region has 15 residues. Trimming cost V 4 bases and J 6 bases; bases outside gene matches: 8. This chain's CDR3 is CASSSLGQGGNEQFF. The CDR3 nucleotides are TGTGCCAGCAGTTCCCTCGGACAGGGCGGCAATGAGCAGTTCTTC.

V gene TRBV19 combines with J gene TRBJ1-1, with D unclear. CDR1 LNHDA and CDR2 SQIVND come from the germline V gene (reference sequence). V dropped 2 bases and J dropped 4 bases, with 8 bases sitting between them. The CDR3 is 13 residues long. The CDR3 loop is CASSIRGGTEAFF. In nucleotides, the CDR3 is TGTGCCAGTAGTATACGGGGTGGCACTGAAGCTTTCTTT.

The V call is TRBV29-1, the J call TRBJ2-3; tentative D call: TRBD2 (5 bases). Germline CDR1 is SQVTM and CDR2 is ANQGSEA. The ends were cut back, 6 bases at V and 4 bases at J, with 11 bases in the middle. The CDR3 contains 12 residues. The CDR3 coding sequence is TGCAGCGTAAAAGAGGGAGCAGATACGCAGTATTTT. It yields the protein CSVKEGADTQYF.

This clone appeared a few times. The chain carries TRBV6-2 or TRBV6-3 and TRBJ1-1; D not certain. Germline lookup yields CDR1 MNHEY and CDR2 SVGEGT. The CDR3 length is 13 residues. V dropped 0 bases and J dropped 5 bases, with 7 bases sitting between them. The CDR3 reads CASSYSGRTEAFF. The CDR3 DNA follows: TGTGCCAGCAGTTACTCTGGGAGAACTGAAGCTTTCTTT.

The chain combines TRBV24-1 with TRBJ2-1, with D tentatively TRBD1 (5 bases). CDR1 and CDR2 (germline): KGHDR, SFDVKD. The CDR3 extends over 14 amino acids. The V end was cut by 2 bases, the J end by 2 bases, with 6 bases between. The CDR3 region is CATSDSTAYNEQFF. In DNA form, the CDR3 reads TGTGCCACCAGTGATTCGACAGCCTACAATGAGCAGTTCTTC.

The chain links TRBV3-1 (or the pseudogene TRBV3-2) to TRBJ2-4; D call uncertain. Germline-derived CDR1 and CDR2 are LGHDT and YNNKEL (reference sequence). CDR3 length equals 12 residues. Trimming shortened V by 7 bases and J by 0 bases, and 4 bases separated the two germline ends. CDR3 in DNA: TGTGCCAGCATCCTAGCCAAAAACATTCAGTACTTC. As protein: CASILAKNIQYF.

The J gene is TRBJ1-2, the V gene TRBV5-8, with D hard to call. V gave up 4 bases and J gave up 8 bases, with 18 bases separating them. This CDR3 contains 14 residues. The germline CDR1 and CDR2 sequences are SGHTS and YDEGEE. CDR3 sequence: CASSPSRTASGYTF. The CDR3 DNA follows: TGTGCCAGCAGCCCCTCCCGGACCGCAAGCGGCTACACCTTC.

J is TRBJ2-5 and V is TRBV2; D not resolved. This CDR3 contains 13 residues. Germline V gene lookup returns CDR1 SNHLY and CDR2 FYNNEI. Trimming took 3 bases from V and 5 from J, leaving 10 bases between them. The CDR3 here is CASSDLGPETQYF. CDR3 bases: TGTGCCAGCAGTGATCTAGGGCCGGAGACCCAGTACTTC.

This rearrangement joins TRBV27 to TRBJ2-1; TRBD2 might be the D (7 bases). Trimming shortened V by 2 bases and J by 2 bases, and 10 bases separated the two germline ends. The CDR3 sequence is 15 residues long. Germline values: CDR1 MNHEY, CDR2 SMNVEV (reference sequence). For the CDR3, the DNA is TGTGCCAGCAGTTTAGTGGGGGGGCCCTACAATGAGCAGTTCTTC. It translates to CASSLVGGPYNEQFF.

V gene TRBV11-2 combines with J gene TRBJ1-3; D is unclear. Trimming took off 1 base at V and 1 base at J, with 5 bases between the two ends. The CDR3 length is 14 residues. Germline V gene data show CDR1 as SGHAT and CDR2 as FQNNGV. CDR3 DNA sequence: TGTGCCAGCAGCTTAGTACAGTCTGGAAACACCATATATTTT. This sequence encodes CASSLVQSGNTIYF.

This chain connects TRBV11-2 to TRBJ2-2; D perhaps matches TRBD2 (5 bases). Germline CDR1 and CDR2: SGHAT and FQNNGV. The CDR3 is 14 amino acids. V lost 5 bases and J 7 bases, leaving 14 bases between the germline ends. The CDR3 nucleotides are TGTGCCAGCAGCCGCAACAGCGGAGGCGGGGAGCTGTTTTTT. Protein: CASSRNSGGGELFF.

The gene calls are TRBV18 and TRBJ1-4, with 10 bases matching TRBD1. J was trimmed by 0 bases and V by 3 bases; bases with no gene match: 7. The CDR3 length is 18 residues. Germline V gene lookup returns CDR1 KGHSH and CDR2 LQKENI. This CDR3 is CASSPSGTGVATNEKLFF. The CDR3, as DNA: TGTGCCAGCTCACCTTCCGGGACAGGGGTTGCAACTAATGAAAAACTGTTTTTT.

J is TRBJ1-6 and V is TRBV2; 7 nucleotides agree with TRBD1. CDR1 and CDR2 (germline): SNHLY, FYNNEI. Unmatched junction bases numbered 12, after V lost 7 bases and J lost 9 bases. This CDR3 spans 15 amino acids. The CDR3 sequence: CASILEGTVSSPLHF. DNA of the CDR3: TGTGCCAGCATCCTCGAGGGGACAGTGAGTTCACCCCTCCACTTT.

In this sample, this clone turned up a few times. This sequence joins TRBV7-2 and TRBJ1-3, with a weak D call TRBD1 (5 bases). The CDR3 spans 16 residues. Germline V CDR1 and CDR2: SGHTA, FQGNSA. V was shortened by 1 base and J by 1 base, with 11 bases between the two germline ends. CDR3 amino acids: CASSLVSRASGNTIYF. The CDR3 DNA sequence: TGTGCCAGCAGCTTAGTTTCCAGGGCTTCTGGAAACACCATATATTTT.